Below, 31 T cell receptor beta chains from the same sample are listed, as sequenced in a study of T cell changes during pregnancy in multiple sclerosis. Repertoires were generated with immunoSEQ multiplex PCR, while TCRdb's copy carries only in-frame clones and drops some. The sample has fewer than 45,000 clones; almost 95% are singletons. Here the sequenced sample was CD8+ T cells from peripheral blood mononuclear cells, taken in the third trimester of pregnancy. These receptors came from a female donor with multiple sclerosis, enrolled in a pregnancy study.

This chain uses TRBV5-8 with TRBJ1-2; 7 bases align to TRBD1. This CDR3 has 17 residues. Trimming took 0 bases from V and 1 from J; bases not matched to a gene: 9. Germline V CDR1 and CDR2: SGHTS, YDEGEE. CDR3 sequence reads: CASSLGKQGFRNYGYTF. The CDR3 nucleotides read TGTGCCAGCAGCTTGGGGAAACAGGGGTTTCGTAACTATGGCTACACCTTC.

V is TRBV7-6 and J is TRBJ2-2; TRBD2 is a possible D gene (5 bases). Per the germline V gene, CDR1 is SGHVS and CDR2 is FNYEAQ. V was shortened by 5 bases and J by 5 bases, with 12 bases between the two germline ends. CDR3 size: 14 residues. Here the CDR3 reads CASSTYTGTGELFF. DNA for the CDR3: TGTGCCAGCAGCACTTACACGGGGACCGGGGAGCTGTTTTTT.

The chain has TRBV10-3 and TRBJ2-3, with D possibly TRBD2 on 5 matching bases. Trimming removed 6 bases from V and 2 bases from J, with 18 bases in between. This CDR3 contains 16 residues. Germline CDR1 ENHRY, CDR2 SYGVKD. The CDR3 region has the DNA TGTGCCATCAGGATCCCTAAGGAGGTGTACACAGATACGCAGTATTTT. Translated: CAIRIPKEVYTDTQYF.

V is TRBV5-1 and J is TRBJ2-7; 12 bases match TRBD2. The CDR3 consists of 22 residues. Germline CDR1 is SGHRS and CDR2 is YFSETQ. V shed 2 bases, J shed 3 bases, and the junction held 24 bases outside the gene matches. The CDR3 DNA sequence: TGCGCCAGCAGCTTTGCGGGGTTGGGCCTAGCGGGAGGGCCGGGGGGATTCTACGAGCAGTACTTC. Protein sequence: CASSFAGLGLAGGPGGFYEQYF.

The V gene is TRBV9, the J gene TRBJ2-3; TRBD2 agrees at 7 bases. Germline CDR1 SGDLS, CDR2 YYNGEE. The V segment lost 0 bases and the J segment 3 bases; nucleotides outside the gene matches: 4. This CDR3 is built from 15 residues. This CDR3 is CASSVGGRVTDTQYF. For the CDR3, the DNA is TGTGCCAGCAGCGTAGGTGGGAGGGTAACAGATACGCAGTATTTT.

This rearrangement joins TRBV6-6 to TRBJ1-1; 9 bases agree with TRBD1. Germline V gene lookup returns CDR1 MNHNY and CDR2 SVGAGI (reference sequence). Trimming removed 2 bases from V and 1 base from J; junction bases left unmatched: 2. The CDR3 spans 15 residues. The DNA for the CDR3 is TGTGCCAGCAGTTACACGGGACAGGGGAACACTGAAGCTTTCTTT. Translating gives CASSYTGQGNTEAFF.

About this clone: The identical CDR3 is also encoded by other nucleotide sequences in the sample. This chain connects TRBV19 to TRBJ2-1, with D unresolved. Trimming shortened V by 2 bases and J by 3 bases, and 5 bases separated the two germline ends. This CDR3 spans 13 amino acids. Germline V gives CDR1 LNHDA, CDR2 SQIVND (reference sequence). The CDR3 reads CASSISSYNEQFF. As DNA, the CDR3 is TGTGCCAGTAGTATATCCAGCTACAATGAGCAGTTCTTC. Full variable domain (remainder filled in from reference TRBV19 and TRBJ2-1): DGGITQSPKYLFRKEGQNVTLSCEQNLNHDAMYWYRQDPGQGLRLIYYSQIVNDFQKGDIAEGYSVSREKKESFPLTVTSAQKNPTAFYLCASSISSYNEQFFGPGTRLTVL.

The genes are TRBV28 and TRBJ2-7; TRBD2 matches 13 bases. The CDR3 covers 13 residues. V shed 2 bases, J shed 10 bases, and the junction held 2 bases outside the gene matches. Germline CDR1 is MDHEN and CDR2 is SYDVKM. The CDR3 sequence is CASSLRTSGRQYF. The CDR3 nucleotides read TGTGCCAGCAGTTTAAGGACTAGCGGGAGACAGTACTTC.

The chain is built from TRBV4-2 and TRBJ2-7; weak D call: TRBD2 (6 bases). The germline V gene encodes CDR1 LGHNA and CDR2 YNFKEQ. The germline V and J ends were trimmed by 1 base and 1 base, with 8 bases remaining between them. CDR3 length: 14 residues. CDR3 DNA: TGTGCCAGCAGCCAAGGGAGCGGGTCCTACGAGCAGTACTTC. It specifies CASSQGSGSYEQYF.

The chain joins TRBV15 to TRBJ2-7, with D perhaps matching TRBD2 (6 bases). The CDR3 consists of 15 residues. From germline, CDR1 is LNHNV and CDR2 YYDKDF (reference sequence). Between the trimmed V and J ends, which lost 5 bases and 5 bases, there was a span of 19 bases. In nucleotides, the CDR3 is TGTGCCACCAGCCCCCAGCGGGCGAGTGGAAACGAGCAGTACTTC. This sequence encodes CATSPQRASGNEQYF.

The genes are TRBV4-1 and TRBJ1-2; D gene ambiguous. The CDR3 consists of 16 residues. Germline V lookup: CDR1 MGHRA, CDR2 YSYEKL. The V end was cut by 2 bases, the J end by 0 bases, with 13 bases between. The CDR3 reads CASSQSSEGSNYGYTF. In nucleotides, the CDR3 is TGCGCCAGCAGCCAAAGCTCAGAGGGTTCTAACTATGGCTACACCTTC.

This clone was counted a few times. The V call is TRBV28, the J call TRBJ1-2, with D unresolved. The CDR3 is made up of 14 amino acids. V dropped 5 bases and J dropped 7 bases, with 17 bases sitting between them. Germline-derived CDR1 and CDR2 are MDHEN and SYDVKM. CDR3 sequence (DNA): TGTGCCAGCAGTCCTCAACAAACGGGTATTGGCTACACCTTC. Translating it yields CASSPQQTGIGYTF.

V and J are TRBV10-2 and TRBJ2-7, with 8 bases matching TRBD1. V was pared by 11 bases and J by 5 bases, with 14 bases of the junction left unmatched. The CDR3 sequence is 14 residues long. Germline values: CDR1 WSHSY, CDR2 SAAADI. The CDR3 sequence is CAGLGQEVVDEQYF. Written as DNA, the CDR3 is TGCGCCGGCCTGGGACAGGAAGTCGTTGACGAGCAGTACTTC.

V is TRBV4-2 and J is TRBJ2-3; D is unresolved. The V and J ends lost 0 bases and 5 bases respectively, with 12 bases between them. CDR1 LGHNA and CDR2 YNFKEQ come from the germline V gene. The CDR3 spans 15 residues. CDR3 sequence (DNA): TGTGCCAGCAGCCAAGATCTACTCGCAGGAGATACGCAGTATTTT. It specifies CASSQDLLAGDTQYF.

This clone was recorded a few times. As DNA, the CDR3 is TGCGCCAGCAGCTTTCGACAGGGGGCCCCAAAGAACACCGGGGAGCTGTTTTTT. It codes for CASSFRQGAPKNTGELFF. This chain uses TRBV4-1 with TRBJ2-2; 10 nucleotides line up with TRBD1. Unmatched junction bases numbered 10, after V lost 5 bases and J lost 1 base. Germline V gene sequence: CDR1 MGHRA, CDR2 YSYEKL. CDR3 length: 18 residues.

This clone was detected once. Additional DNA sequences in this sample encode the identical CDR3. The gene calls are TRBV20-1 and TRBJ2-7; unclear D gene. V lost 0 bases and J lost 6, with 6 bases in between. CDR1 and CDR2 (germline): DFQATT, SNEGSKA (reference sequence). There are 11 residues in the CDR3. CDR3 nucleotides: TGCAGTGCTAGAGATCCCGGCGAGCAGTACTTC. Translation: CSARDPGEQYF.

The rearrangement joins TRBV19 to TRBJ1-1; D unresolved. V lost 3 bases to trimming and J lost 0 bases, with 8 bases between them. Germline V gene data show CDR1 as LNHDA and CDR2 as SQIVND (reference sequence). This CDR3 has 14 amino acids. The CDR3 bases are TGTGCCAGTAGTATGGTGGCTGTGAACACTGAAGCTTTCTTT. It translates to CASSMVAVNTEAFF.

The V and J genes are TRBV15 and TRBJ2-5, with D possibly TRBD1 on 6 matching bases. CDR3 length equals 14 residues. V lost 4 bases and J lost 5, with 14 bases in between. From germline, CDR1 is LNHNV and CDR2 YYDKDF (reference sequence). CDR3 sequence: CATSKPTGRETQYF. The CDR3 DNA reads TGTGCCACCAGCAAACCGACAGGCCGGGAGACCCAGTACTTC.

V gene TRBV7-9 combines with J gene TRBJ2-7; 7 bases line up with TRBD1. V shed 5 bases and J 4 bases; nucleotides not matched to a gene: 8. The CDR3 has 14 residues. Germline V gene sequence: CDR1 SEHNR, CDR2 FQNEAQ (reference sequence). The CDR3 bases are TGTGCCAGCAGCGGAAGACAGGGTTGGTACGAGCAGTACTTC. Its translation: CASSGRQGWYEQYF.

This sequence joins TRBV19 and TRBJ2-7, with D unclear. The CDR3 is 13 amino acids. Trimming stripped 3 bases from V and 4 bases from J, with 10 bases between. Germline V gives CDR1 LNHDA, CDR2 SQIVND (reference sequence). The CDR3 sequence: CASSISRNYEQYF. The CDR3 bases are TGTGCCAGTAGTATCTCGCGGAATTACGAGCAGTACTTC.

This clone was picked up one time. V gene TRBV7-9 combines with J gene TRBJ2-7; D possibly corresponds to TRBD1 (5 bases). CDR1 SEHNR and CDR2 FQNEAQ come from the germline V gene (reference sequence). The CDR3 totals 15 residues. Trimming took off 4 bases at V and 3 bases at J, with 16 bases between the two ends. As DNA, the CDR3 is TGTGCCAGCAGCTATACAGGAACTCACGGCTACGAGCAGTACTTC. This translates into CASSYTGTHGYEQYF.

This clone was picked up a small number of times. The chain carries TRBV19 and TRBJ1-2; weak D call: TRBD1 (6 bases). Germline V lookup: CDR1 LNHDA, CDR2 SQIVND (reference sequence). The V gene lost 5 bases and the J gene lost 6 bases, with 13 bases spanning the gap. CDR3 size: 13 residues. This chain's CDR3 is CASSPWGGDGYTF. The CDR3 DNA is TGTGCCAGTAGTCCGTGGGGGGGCGATGGCTACACCTTC.

This clone appeared a single time. This chain links TRBV29-1 with TRBJ2-5; 11 bases match TRBD2. Trimming cost V 4 bases and J 1 base; bases outside gene matches: 5. The CDR3 runs to 15 residues. Germline V CDR1 and CDR2: SQVTM, ANQGSEA. CDR3 nucleotide sequence: TGCAGCGTTGTACTAGCGGGGGATGCCCAAGAGACCCAGTACTTC. This codes for CSVVLAGDAQETQYF.

The rearrangement joins TRBV6-1 to TRBJ2-7, with a tentative D call TRBD1 (5 bases). V was trimmed by 7 bases and J by 2 bases, leaving 6 bases between them. This CDR3 has 11 amino acids. Germline V gene data show CDR1 as MNHNS and CDR2 as SASEGT. CDR3 bases: TGTGCCAGCATGGGGCCCTACGAGCAGTACTTC. Residues: CASMGPYEQYF.

The chain joins TRBV28 to TRBJ2-7; tentatively, D is TRBD1 (5 bases). The germline gives CDR1 MDHEN, CDR2 SYDVKM. V lost 8 bases and J lost 3, with 17 bases in between. The CDR3 is made up of 14 amino acids. The CDR3 spells CASADRSKGYEQYF. CDR3 DNA: TGTGCCAGCGCCGACAGATCTAAAGGCTACGAGCAGTACTTC.

Points on this clone: At one end the junction does not follow the germline gene, possibly because of a read error. V and J are TRBV11-2 and TRBJ1-4; 8 bases match TRBD1. Germline V gene sequence: CDR1 SGHAT, CDR2 FQNNGV. There are 14 residues in the CDR3. The CDR3 bases are TGTGCCAGCAGCGTTGGACAGGGCGGGAAGGACGCTTCCTTT. This translates into CASSVGQGGKDASF. The variable domain in full, completed from reference TRBV11-2 and TRBJ1-4, reads EAGVAQSPRYKIIEKRQSVAFWCNPISGHATLYWYQQILGQGPKLLIQFQNNGVVDDSQLPKDRFSAERLKGVDSTLKIQPAKLEDSAVYLCASSVGQGGKDASFGSGTQLSVL.

The chain recombines TRBV19 with TRBJ2-1, with 9 bases matching TRBD2. From germline, CDR1 is LNHDA and CDR2 SQIVND (reference sequence). The CDR3 is 15 amino acids. V lost 5 bases and J lost 4; bases outside the gene matches: 6. The CDR3 spells CASSSPSGTYNEQFF. CDR3 coding DNA: TGTGCCAGTAGTTCCCCTAGCGGGACGTACAATGAGCAGTTCTTC.

The chain uses TRBV2 and TRBJ2-5, with 7 bases identical to TRBD1. The CDR3 extends over 15 amino acids. V gave up 5 bases and J gave up 2 bases; unmatched junction bases: 8. Germline V gene lookup returns CDR1 SNHLY and CDR2 FYNNEI. The CDR3 DNA reads as TGTGCCAGCAGTTTCTCGGGACAGAGACAAGAGACCCAGTACTTC. It encodes CASSFSGQRQETQYF.

The CDR3: CASSIVIGRRTEAFF. Here the CDR3 DNA reads TGTGCCAGTAGTATAGTAATAGGCCGGCGGACTGAAGCTTTCTTT. The rearrangement joins TRBV19 to TRBJ1-1; D call uncertain. The CDR3 length is 15 residues. Between the trimmed V and J ends, which lost 1 base and 5 bases, there was a span of 14 bases. Germline V gives CDR1 LNHDA, CDR2 SQIVND (reference sequence).

The V gene is TRBV5-1, the J gene TRBJ2-1; the D is unclear. Germline V gene sequence: CDR1 SGHRS, CDR2 YFSETQ. The CDR3 sequence is 15 residues long. V was clipped by 0 bases and J by 0 bases, with 7 bases between them. DNA for the CDR3: TGCGCCAGCAGCTTGGACACCAGCTCCTACAATGAGCAGTTCTTC. Protein product: CASSLDTSSYNEQFF.

The CDR3 sequence is CASSQGTGSDTQYF. The CDR3 DNA is TGCGCCAGCAGCCAAGGGACAGGGTCAGATACGCAGTATTTT. The gene calls are TRBV4-1 and TRBJ2-3, with 8 positions matching TRBD1. The CDR3 is 14 amino acids. J was trimmed by 4 bases and V by 1 base; bases with no gene match: 1. CDR1 is MGHRA, CDR2 YSYEKL, per germline.